The rows below give T cell receptor beta chains drawn from one sample of a study of blood T cell repertoires in COVID-19. Here immunoSEQ multiplex PCR was the method, and the copy in TCRdb shows in-frame clones only, minus some. Among under 200,000 clones listed, around nine tenths were seen once. Sequencing was done on a sample of peripheral blood. Receptors were obtained from a man between 60 and 70 years old with COVID-19, enrolled during active disease. Each CDR3 is given with its conserved first and last residue. A D gene is named only where the DNA matches it firmly. Expanded clones are given a class, and other clones once, few, many or no size at all.

v_gene	d_gene	abundance	j_gene	CDR3aa	CDR3nt
TRBV3-1/TRBV3-2	TRBD1	-	TRBJ2-3	CASSRGQGQSDTQYF	TGTGCCAGCAGCCGAGGACAGGGACAGTCAGATACGCAGTATTTT
TRBV2	-	-	TRBJ1-5	CASSDRGPGNQPQHF	TGTGCCAGCAGTGATAGAGGGCCGGGCAATCAGCCCCAGCATTTT
TRBV18	-	-	TRBJ1-2	CASSYDRPPPNYGYTF	TGTGCCAGCTCATACGACAGGCCACCACCGAACTATGGCTACACCTTC
TRBV7-8	TRBD2	-	TRBJ2-6	CASSMTSGRASGANVLTF	TGTGCCAGCAGCATGACTAGCGGGAGGGCCTCTGGGGCCAACGTCCTGACTTTC
TRBV27	-	-	TRBJ1-6	CASKAGGSYNSPLHF	TGTGCCAGCAAGGCCGGGGGTAGTTATAATTCACCCCTCCACTTT
TRBV12-3/TRBV12-4	TRBD1	-	TRBJ1-1	CASSALTGSEAFF	TGTGCCAGCAGTGCTCTGACAGGGTCTGAAGCTTTCTTT
TRBV7-3	TRBD2	-	TRBJ2-7	CASSPTSGRAVEQYF	TGTGCCAGCAGTCCTACTAGCGGGAGGGCCGTCGAGCAGTACTTC
TRBV19	TRBD2	-	TRBJ2-2	CASSRTSGGRDTGELFF	TGTGCCAGTAGTAGGACTAGCGGGGGCCGGGACACCGGGGAGCTGTTTTTT
TRBV14	-	-	TRBJ2-2	CASSQERLAGGELFF	TGTGCCAGCAGCCAAGAACGGCTAGCTGGCGGGGAGCTGTTTTTT
TRBV5-8	TRBD1	-	TRBJ2-1	CASSLGDRGNNEQFF	TGTGCCAGCAGCTTGGGGGACAGGGGGAACAATGAGCAGTTCTTC
TRBV12-3/TRBV12-4	-	-	TRBJ1-2	CASSPPGRAGYTF	TGTGCCAGCAGTCCCCCGGGGAGGGCAGGCTACACCTTC
TRBV18	-	-	TRBJ2-3	CASSPRGTDTQYF	TGTGCCAGCTCACCACGCGGCACAGATACGCAGTATTTT
TRBV5-4	TRBD2	-	TRBJ2-5	CASSSPGGRETQYF	TGTGCCAGCAGCTCGCCGGGAGGGCGGGAGACCCAGTACTTC
TRBV4-1	-	-	TRBJ1-1	CASSQPGMNTEAFF	TGCGCCAGCAGCCAGCCGGGGATGAACACTGAAGCTTTCTTT
TRBV6-5	-	-	TRBJ1-1	CASSYSRGRAEAFF	TGTGCCAGCAGTTACTCTCGGGGTCGCGCTGAAGCTTTCTTT
TRBV9	-	-	TRBJ2-3	CASSSTGTSTDTQYF	TGTGCCAGCAGCTCCACCGGGACTAGCACAGATACGCAGTATTTT
TRBV12-1	-	-	TRBJ2-5	CASSFEGSEETQYF	TGTGCCAGCAGCTTTGAGGGTAGCGAGGAGACCCAGTACTTC
TRBV4-2	-	few	TRBJ2-2	CASSQDRRLETGELFF	TGTGCCAGCAGCCAAGATAGGCGGCTCGAGACTGGGGAGCTGTTTTTT
TRBV25-1	-	-	TRBJ1-2	CASSDQRNYGYTF	TGTGCCAGCAGTGATCAGAGGAACTATGGCTACACCTTC
TRBV28	-	-	TRBJ2-7	CASSFGRLYEQYF	TGTGCCAGCAGTTTTGGCAGACTTTACGAGCAGTACTTC
TRBV9	-	-	TRBJ1-2	CASGLPGDDGYTF	TGTGCCAGCGGCCTCCCGGGGGACGATGGCTACACCTTC
TRBV7-6	TRBD1	-	TRBJ1-5	CASSVSPLTGTGQPQHF	TGTGCCAGCAGCGTATCGCCCCTGACAGGGACTGGCCAGCCCCAGCATTTT
TRBV6-5	TRBD1	-	TRBJ2-2	CASSTGVDTGELFF	TGTGCCAGCAGTACAGGGGTCGACACCGGGGAGCTGTTTTTT
TRBV4-3	TRBD1	-	TRBJ1-6	CASSQDSGTASPNNSPLHF	TGCGCCAGCAGCCAAGATAGTGGGACAGCATCGCCCAATAATTCACCCCTCCACTTT
TRBV7-6	TRBD1	-	TRBJ1-1	CASSQGGYNTEAFF	TGTGCCAGCAGCCAGGGGGGATACAACACTGAAGCTTTCTTT
TRBV7-2	TRBD2	-	TRBJ2-3	CASSHRRDYTDTQYF	TGTGCCAGCAGCCATCGGCGGGACTACACAGATACGCAGTATTTT
TRBV24-1	-	-	TRBJ1-2	CATSDPGPVNYGYTF	TGTGCCACCAGTGACCCAGGGCCCGTTAACTATGGCTACACCTTC
TRBV7-2	TRBD2	-	TRBJ2-7	CASSTLAGGLEQYF	TGTGCCAGCAGCACACTAGCGGGAGGGCTCGAGCAGTACTTC
TRBV9	-	-	TRBJ2-3	CASSLAGVTDTQYF	TGTGCCAGCAGCCTCGCGGGCGTCACAGATACGCAGTATTTT
TRBV2	-	few	TRBJ2-7	CASSAELLRDEQYF	TGTGCCAGCAGTGCAGAACTGCTTCGGGACGAGCAGTACTTC
TRBV7-2	-	-	TRBJ1-1	CASSLDMNTEAFF	TGTGCCAGCAGCTTAGATATGAACACTGAAGCTTTCTTT
TRBV5-1	TRBD1	-	TRBJ1-2	CASSPVGDRGQYGYTF	TGCGCCAGCAGCCCGGTAGGGGACAGGGGGCAATATGGCTACACCTTC
TRBV5-1	-	-	TRBJ2-1	CASSLRQGLMGEQFF	TGCGCCAGCAGCCTCAGACAGGGACTTATGGGTGAGCAGTTCTTC
TRBV5-5	-	few	TRBJ1-1	CASSLHAMNTEAFF	TGTGCCAGCAGCTTACACGCCATGAACACTGAAGCTTTCTTT
TRBV11-3	TRBD2	-	TRBJ2-1	CASSLVWEGRGEQFF	TGTGCCAGCAGCTTAGTGTGGGAGGGAAGGGGTGAGCAGTTCTTC
TRBV5-1	TRBD1	once	TRBJ1-2	CASSLSTGELNYGYTF	TGCGCCAGCAGCTTGTCTACAGGGGAATTAAACTATGGCTACACCTTC
TRBV11-2	TRBD1	-	TRBJ1-1	CASSPRAGGTEAFF	TGTGCCAGCAGCCCTCGTGCAGGGGGCACTGAAGCTTTCTTT
TRBV27	-	-	TRBJ1-2	CASSSRDISIGGYTF	TGTGCCAGCAGTTCCCGGGACATATCTATCGGCGGCTACACCTTC
TRBV3-1/TRBV3-2	-	-	TRBJ1-2	CASSQGGRGYTF	TGTGCCAGCAGCCAAGGAGGGAGAGGCTACACCTTC
TRBV19	-	-	TRBJ2-1	CASSNQADSYNEQFF	TGTGCCAGTAGTAACCAGGCAGATTCCTACAATGAGCAGTTCTTC
TRBV24-1	TRBD2	-	TRBJ2-1	CATSDPRAAGAYNEQFF	TGTGCCACCAGTGACCCCAGGGCAGCGGGGGCCTACAATGAGCAGTTCTTC
TRBV18	TRBD1	-	TRBJ1-1	CASSRQGADTEAFF	TGTGCCAGCTCACGACAGGGGGCGGACACTGAAGCTTTCTTT
TRBV19	-	-	TRBJ1-2	CASSIGTANYGYTF	TGTGCCAGTAGTATAGGGACAGCGAACTATGGCTACACCTTC
TRBV24-1	-	-	TRBJ2-1	CATSDFLGDSRGPSYNEQFF	TGTGCCACCAGTGATTTCCTTGGGGATTCGCGGGGGCCCTCCTACAATGAGCAGTTCTTC
TRBV4-2	TRBD2	-	TRBJ2-1	CASSLGLADSSYNEQFF	TGTGCCAGCAGCCTGGGACTAGCGGATAGCTCCTACAATGAGCAGTTCTTC
TRBV5-1	-	-	TRBJ2-2	CASSLERTTNTGELFF	TGCGCCAGCAGCTTGGAAAGGACTACGAACACCGGGGAGCTGTTTTTT
TRBV30	-	-	TRBJ1-2	CAWSANYGYTF	TGTGCCTGGTCAGCTAACTATGGCTACACCTTC
TRBV6-5	-	-	TRBJ2-7	CASIFTGRGEQYF	TGTGCCAGCATTTTTACAGGGCGAGGAGAGCAGTACTTC